This T cell receptor beta chain was recovered during a study of blood T cell repertoires in COVID-19 (dated by TCRdb to about 2020). Some background on the complete study: Samples from collaborators originated in the United States, Italy and Spain and spanned both the acute and convalescent phases of COVID-19. The dataset comprised deeply sampled blood TCRbeta repertoires from subjects exposed to, actively infected with, or recovered from COVID-19. The material from the prospective study consisted of cDNA or gDNA derived from T cells, B-cell-depleted T cells, or PBMCs. Sample metadata almost always included a de-identified subject ID, COVID-19 status, age in years and sex. The repertoires were released in a freely available public database meant as a resource for research on the immune response to SARS-CoV-2. The samples were drawn from the first 160 participants of the ongoing ImmuneRACE study and from roughly 1,300 subjects provided by 6 global collaborators. Where available, HLA class I and class II types were taken from metadata supplied by the sample provider and were not determined by assay-based typing. What the work shows at the level of the full study, not this receptor alone: The quantity of clinical and demographic metadata differed by source and by participant and was supplied without curation.

TCRbeta CDR3 regions were amplified from genomic DNA using the immunoSEQ Assay, a bias-controlled multiplex PCR. The study's own analysis went as follows. The number of nucleated cells in each sample was estimated by amplification of reference gene primers within the assay. To quantify the absolute abundance of each unique TCRbeta CDR3 rearrangement, sequence reads were collapsed and filtered. Productive Simpson clonality was computed per sample as the square root of Simpson's diversity index over productive rearrangements. TCRdb holds this immuneACCESS table with in-frame rearrangements only. Some clones are missing; in checked studies, unresolved V genes explain under half, and the rest has no known cause. That table is the source of V, J and clone size, and D and trimming were worked out from the DNA. The sample yields around 280,000 clones; around four fifths were counted once. Clones ranked in the top ten supply around 4% of the sample.

The collaborating institutions used their own protocols to collect whole blood in K2EDTA tubes. For TCRbeta analysis, collaborator samples were shipped as frozen whole blood, as isolated PBMCs, or as DNA extracted from either sample type. A note on this clone: The antigen it recognizes is unknown. No base-level quality is on record; no much larger clone is a single base apart.

Cut back by 0 bases and 6 bases, the V and J ends lie 12 bases apart. The CDR3 starts with the cysteine, ends with the phenylalanine, and has 15 residues. Just the 45-base CDR3 DNA is kept, in frame starting at base 1. The germline V gene (reference sequence) specifies LNHNV as CDR1 and YYDKDF as CDR2. The rearranged chain carries TRBV15 and TRBJ1-5; tentative D gene TRBD1, with 5 bases matching. The source is a woman aged 45-59 years with active or convalescent COVID-19. The sample comprised peripheral blood. The DNA reads TGTGCCACCAGCAGAGAGGGGGGGGTGAGTCAGCCCCAGCATTTT. It encodes CATSREGGVSQPQHF.